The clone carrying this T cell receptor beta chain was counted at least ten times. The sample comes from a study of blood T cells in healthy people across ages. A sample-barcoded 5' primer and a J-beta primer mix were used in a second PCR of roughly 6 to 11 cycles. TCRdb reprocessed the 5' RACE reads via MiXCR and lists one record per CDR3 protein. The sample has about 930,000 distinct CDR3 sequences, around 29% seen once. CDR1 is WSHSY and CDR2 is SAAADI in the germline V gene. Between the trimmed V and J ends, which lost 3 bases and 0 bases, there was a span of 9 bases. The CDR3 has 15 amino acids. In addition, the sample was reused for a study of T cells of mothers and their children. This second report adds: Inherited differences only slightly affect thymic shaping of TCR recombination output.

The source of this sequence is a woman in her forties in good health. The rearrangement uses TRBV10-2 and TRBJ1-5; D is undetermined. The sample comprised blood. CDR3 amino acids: CASSEGDYSNQPQHF. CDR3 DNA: TGCGCCAGCAGTGAAGGAGACTATAGCAATCAGCCCCAGCATTTT.